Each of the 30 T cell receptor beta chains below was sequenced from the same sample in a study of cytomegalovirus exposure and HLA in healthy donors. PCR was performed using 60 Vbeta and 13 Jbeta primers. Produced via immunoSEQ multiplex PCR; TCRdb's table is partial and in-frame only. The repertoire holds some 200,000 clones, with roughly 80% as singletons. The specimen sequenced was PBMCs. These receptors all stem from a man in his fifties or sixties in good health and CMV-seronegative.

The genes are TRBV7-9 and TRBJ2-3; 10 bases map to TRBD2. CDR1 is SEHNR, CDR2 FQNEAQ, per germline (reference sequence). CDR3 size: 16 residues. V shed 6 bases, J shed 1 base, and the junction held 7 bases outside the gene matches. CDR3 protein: CASSSQRGGRTDTQYF. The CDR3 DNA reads TGTGCCAGCAGTTCCCAGCGGGGGGGACGCACAGATACGCAGTATTTT.

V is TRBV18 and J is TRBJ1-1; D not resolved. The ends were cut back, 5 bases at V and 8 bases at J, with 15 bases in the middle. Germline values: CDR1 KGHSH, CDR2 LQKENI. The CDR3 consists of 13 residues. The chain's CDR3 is CASSNGPEWEAFF. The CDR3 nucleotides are TGTGCCAGCTCAAATGGCCCTGAATGGGAAGCTTTCTTT.

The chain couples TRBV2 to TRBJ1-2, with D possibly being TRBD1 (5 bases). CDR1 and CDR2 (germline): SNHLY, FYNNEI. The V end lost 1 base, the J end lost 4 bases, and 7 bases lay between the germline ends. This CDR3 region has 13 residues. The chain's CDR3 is CASSEVQAYGYTF. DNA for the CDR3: TGTGCCAGCAGTGAAGTACAGGCCTATGGCTACACCTTC.

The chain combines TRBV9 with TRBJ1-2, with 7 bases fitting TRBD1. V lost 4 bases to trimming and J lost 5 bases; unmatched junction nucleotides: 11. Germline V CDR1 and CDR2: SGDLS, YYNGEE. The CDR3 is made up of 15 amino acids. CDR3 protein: CASSHSGQGGYGYTF. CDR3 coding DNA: TGTGCCAGCAGCCATAGCGGCCAGGGGGGTTATGGCTACACCTTC.

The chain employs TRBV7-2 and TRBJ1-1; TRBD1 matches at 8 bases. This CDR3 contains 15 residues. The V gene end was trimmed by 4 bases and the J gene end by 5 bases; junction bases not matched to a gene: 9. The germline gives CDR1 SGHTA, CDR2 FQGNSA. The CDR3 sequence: CASSSRDRWETEAFF. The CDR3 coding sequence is TGTGCCAGCAGCTCCCGGGACAGGTGGGAGACTGAAGCTTTCTTT.

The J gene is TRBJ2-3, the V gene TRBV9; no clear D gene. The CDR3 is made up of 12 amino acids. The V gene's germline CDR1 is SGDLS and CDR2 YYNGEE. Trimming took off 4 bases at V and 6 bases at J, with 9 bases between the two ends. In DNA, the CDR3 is TGTGCCAGCAGCCCCACTTCCGATACGCAGTATTTT. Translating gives CASSPTSDTQYF.

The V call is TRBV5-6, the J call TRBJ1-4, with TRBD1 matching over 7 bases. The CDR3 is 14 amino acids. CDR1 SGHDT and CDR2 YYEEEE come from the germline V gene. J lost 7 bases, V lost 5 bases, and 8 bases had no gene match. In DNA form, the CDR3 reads TGTGCCAGCAGAGAGACAGGGAGAGGTGAAAAACTGTTTTTT. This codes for CASRETGRGEKLFF. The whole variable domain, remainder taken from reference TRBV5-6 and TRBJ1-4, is DAGVTQSPTHLIKTRGQQVTLRCSPKSGHDTVSWYQQALGQGPQFIFQYYEEEERQRGNFPDRFSGHQFPNYSSELNVNALLLGDSALYLCASRETGRGEKLFFGSGTQLSVL.

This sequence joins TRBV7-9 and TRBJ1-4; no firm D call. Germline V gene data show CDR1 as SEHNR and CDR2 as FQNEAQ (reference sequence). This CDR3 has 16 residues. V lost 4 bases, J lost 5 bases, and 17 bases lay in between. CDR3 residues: CASSYTTRPRNEKLFF. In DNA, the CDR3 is TGTGCCAGCAGCTATACTACCAGACCAAGGAATGAAAAACTGTTTTTT. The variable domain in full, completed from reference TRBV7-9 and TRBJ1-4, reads DTGVSQNPRHKITKRGQNVTFRCDPISEHNRLYWYRQTLGQGPEFLTYFQNEAQLEKSRLLSDRFSAERPKGSFSTLEIQRTEQGDSAMYLCASSYTTRPRNEKLFFGSGTQLSVL.

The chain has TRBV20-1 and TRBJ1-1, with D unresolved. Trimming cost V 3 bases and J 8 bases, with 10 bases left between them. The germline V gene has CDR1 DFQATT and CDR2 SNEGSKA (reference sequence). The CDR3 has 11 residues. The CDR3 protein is CSASPVEEAFF. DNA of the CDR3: TGCAGTGCTAGTCCGGTGGAGGAAGCTTTCTTT.

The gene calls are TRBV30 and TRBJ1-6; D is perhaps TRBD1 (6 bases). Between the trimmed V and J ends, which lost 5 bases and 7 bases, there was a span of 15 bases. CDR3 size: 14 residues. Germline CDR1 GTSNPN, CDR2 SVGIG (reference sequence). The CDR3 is CAWEPGTPNSPLHF. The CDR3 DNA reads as TGTGCCTGGGAGCCCGGGACACCCAATTCACCCCTCCACTTT.

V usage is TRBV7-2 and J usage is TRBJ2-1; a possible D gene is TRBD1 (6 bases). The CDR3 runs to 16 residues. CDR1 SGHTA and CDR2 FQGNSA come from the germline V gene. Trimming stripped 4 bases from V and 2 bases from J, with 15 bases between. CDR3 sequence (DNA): TGTGCCAGCAGCTCGGGAACAGGGCGCACCTACAATGAGCAGTTCTTC. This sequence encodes CASSSGTGRTYNEQFF.

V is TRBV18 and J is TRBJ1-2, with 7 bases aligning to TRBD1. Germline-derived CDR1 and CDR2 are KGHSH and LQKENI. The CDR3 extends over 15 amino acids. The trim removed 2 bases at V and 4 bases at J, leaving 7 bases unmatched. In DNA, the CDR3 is TGTGCCAGCTCACCAACCGGGACAGAGGGCTATGGCTACACCTTC. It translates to CASSPTGTEGYGYTF.

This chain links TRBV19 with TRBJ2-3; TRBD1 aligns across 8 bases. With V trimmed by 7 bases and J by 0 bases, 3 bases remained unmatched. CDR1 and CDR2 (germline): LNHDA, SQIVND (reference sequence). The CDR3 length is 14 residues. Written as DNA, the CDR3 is TGTGCCAGTAAGACAGGGGCAAGCACAGATACGCAGTATTTT. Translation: CASKTGASTDTQYF.

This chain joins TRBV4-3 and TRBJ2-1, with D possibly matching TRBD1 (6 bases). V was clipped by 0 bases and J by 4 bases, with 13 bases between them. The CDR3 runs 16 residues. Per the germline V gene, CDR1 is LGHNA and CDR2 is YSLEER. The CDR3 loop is CASSQDRRGQYNEQFF. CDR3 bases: TGCGCCAGCAGCCAAGATAGGCGTGGACAGTACAATGAGCAGTTCTTC.

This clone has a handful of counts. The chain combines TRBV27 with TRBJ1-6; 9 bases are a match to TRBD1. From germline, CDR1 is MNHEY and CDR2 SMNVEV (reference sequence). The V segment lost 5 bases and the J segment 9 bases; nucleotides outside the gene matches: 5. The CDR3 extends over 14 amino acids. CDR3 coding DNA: TGTGCCAGCAGTGCGGGACAGGGAGGTTCACCCCTCCACTTT. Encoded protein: CASSAGQGGSPLHF.

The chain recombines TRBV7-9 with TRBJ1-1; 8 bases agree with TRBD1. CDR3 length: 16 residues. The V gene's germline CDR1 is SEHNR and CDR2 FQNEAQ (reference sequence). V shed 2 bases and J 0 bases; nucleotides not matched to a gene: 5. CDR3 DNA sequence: TGTGCCAGCAGCTTAAGGACAGGGAGATTGAACACTGAAGCTTTCTTT. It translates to CASSLRTGRLNTEAFF.

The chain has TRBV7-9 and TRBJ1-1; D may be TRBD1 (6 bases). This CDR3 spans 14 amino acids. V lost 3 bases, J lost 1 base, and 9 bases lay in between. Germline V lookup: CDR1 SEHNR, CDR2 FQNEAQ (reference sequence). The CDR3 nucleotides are TGTGCCAGCAGCTTGTTACAGGGGAACACTGAAGCTTTCTTT. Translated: CASSLLQGNTEAFF.

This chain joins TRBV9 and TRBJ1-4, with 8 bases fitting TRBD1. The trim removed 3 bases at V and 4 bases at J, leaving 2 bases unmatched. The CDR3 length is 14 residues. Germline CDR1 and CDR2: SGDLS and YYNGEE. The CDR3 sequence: CASSGTGSNEKLFF. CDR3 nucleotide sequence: TGTGCCAGCAGCGGGACAGGGAGTAATGAAAAACTGTTTTTT.

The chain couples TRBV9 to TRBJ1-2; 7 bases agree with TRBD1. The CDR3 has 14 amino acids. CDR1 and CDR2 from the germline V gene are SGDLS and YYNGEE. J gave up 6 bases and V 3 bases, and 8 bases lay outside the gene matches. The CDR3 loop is CASSATGLGDGYTF. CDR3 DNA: TGTGCCAGCAGCGCGACAGGGTTAGGGGATGGCTACACCTTC.

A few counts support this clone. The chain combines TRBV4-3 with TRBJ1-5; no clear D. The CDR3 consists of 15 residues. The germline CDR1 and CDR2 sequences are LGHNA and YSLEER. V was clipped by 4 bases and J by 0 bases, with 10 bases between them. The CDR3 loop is CASSPHRGSNQPQHF. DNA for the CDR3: TGCGCCAGCAGCCCACACCGGGGTAGCAATCAGCCCCAGCATTTT.

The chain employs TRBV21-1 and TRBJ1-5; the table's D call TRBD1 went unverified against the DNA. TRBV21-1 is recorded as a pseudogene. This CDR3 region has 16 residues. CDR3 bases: TGTGCCAACCGACTCCGACAGGTTTATAGCAATCAGCCCCAGCATTTT. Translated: CANRLRQVYSNQPQHF.

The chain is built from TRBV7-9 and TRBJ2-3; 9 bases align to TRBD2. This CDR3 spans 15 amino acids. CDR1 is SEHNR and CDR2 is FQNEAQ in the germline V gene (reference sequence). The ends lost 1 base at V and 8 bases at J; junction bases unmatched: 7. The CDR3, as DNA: TGTGCCAGCAGCTTAGTTTCTGGCGGGGGGGGTACGCAGTATTTT. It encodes CASSLVSGGGGTQYF.

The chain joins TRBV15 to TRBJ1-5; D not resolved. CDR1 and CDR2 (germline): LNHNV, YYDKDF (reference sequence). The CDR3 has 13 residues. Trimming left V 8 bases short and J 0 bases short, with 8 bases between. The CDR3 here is CATGPLSNQPQHF. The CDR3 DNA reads TGTGCCACCGGGCCCCTTAGCAATCAGCCCCAGCATTTT.

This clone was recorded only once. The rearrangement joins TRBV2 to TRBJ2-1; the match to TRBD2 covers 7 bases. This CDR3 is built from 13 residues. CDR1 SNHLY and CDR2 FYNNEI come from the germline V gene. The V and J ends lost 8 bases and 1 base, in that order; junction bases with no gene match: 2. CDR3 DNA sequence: TGTGCCAGCGATAGCGGGTCCTACAATGAGCAGTTCTTC. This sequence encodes CASDSGSYNEQFF.

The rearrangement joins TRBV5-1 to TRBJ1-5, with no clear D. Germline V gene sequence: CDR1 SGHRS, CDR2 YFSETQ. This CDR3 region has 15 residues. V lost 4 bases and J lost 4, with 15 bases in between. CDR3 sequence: CASSNGPGVNQPQHF. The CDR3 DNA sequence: TGCGCCAGCAGCAACGGACCGGGAGTTAATCAGCCCCAGCATTTT.

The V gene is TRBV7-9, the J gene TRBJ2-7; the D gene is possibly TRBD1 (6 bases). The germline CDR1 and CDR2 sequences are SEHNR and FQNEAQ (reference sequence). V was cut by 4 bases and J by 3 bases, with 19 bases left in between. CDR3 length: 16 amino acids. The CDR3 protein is CASSSRSTGTLYEQYF. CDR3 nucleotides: TGTGCCAGCAGCTCACGAAGCACCGGGACACTCTACGAGCAGTACTTC. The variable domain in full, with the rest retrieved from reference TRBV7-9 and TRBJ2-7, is DTGVSQNPRHKITKRGQNVTFRCDPISEHNRLYWYRQTLGQGPEFLTYFQNEAQLEKSRLLSDRFSAERPKGSFSTLEIQRTEQGDSAMYLCASSSRSTGTLYEQYFGPGTRLTVT.

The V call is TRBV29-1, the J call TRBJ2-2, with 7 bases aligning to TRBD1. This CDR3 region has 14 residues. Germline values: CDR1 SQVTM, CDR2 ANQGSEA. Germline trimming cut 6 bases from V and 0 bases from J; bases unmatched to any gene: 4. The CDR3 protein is CSVTGTANTGELFF. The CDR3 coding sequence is TGCAGCGTAACCGGGACAGCGAACACCGGGGAGCTGTTTTTT.

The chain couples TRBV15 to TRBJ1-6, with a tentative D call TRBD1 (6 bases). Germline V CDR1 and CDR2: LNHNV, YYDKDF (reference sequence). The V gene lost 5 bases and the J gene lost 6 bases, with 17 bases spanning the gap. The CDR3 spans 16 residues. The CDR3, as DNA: TGTGCCACCAGCTCAGAGATAGGACAGCTTAATTCACCCCTCCACTTT. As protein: CATSSEIGQLNSPLHF.

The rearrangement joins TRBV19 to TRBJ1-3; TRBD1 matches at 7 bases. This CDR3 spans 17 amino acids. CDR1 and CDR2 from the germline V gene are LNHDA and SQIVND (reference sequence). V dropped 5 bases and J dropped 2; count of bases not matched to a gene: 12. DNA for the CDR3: TGTGCCAGTAGTTCCTCCGGGCAGGGGGGAACTGGAAACACCATATATTTT. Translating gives CASSSSGQGGTGNTIYF.

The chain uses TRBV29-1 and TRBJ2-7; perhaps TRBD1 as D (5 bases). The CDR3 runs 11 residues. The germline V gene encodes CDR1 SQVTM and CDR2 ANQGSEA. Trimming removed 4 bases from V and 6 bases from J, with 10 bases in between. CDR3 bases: TGCAGCGTTGGGGGCCTTCGCGAGCAGTACTTC. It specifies CSVGGLREQYF.